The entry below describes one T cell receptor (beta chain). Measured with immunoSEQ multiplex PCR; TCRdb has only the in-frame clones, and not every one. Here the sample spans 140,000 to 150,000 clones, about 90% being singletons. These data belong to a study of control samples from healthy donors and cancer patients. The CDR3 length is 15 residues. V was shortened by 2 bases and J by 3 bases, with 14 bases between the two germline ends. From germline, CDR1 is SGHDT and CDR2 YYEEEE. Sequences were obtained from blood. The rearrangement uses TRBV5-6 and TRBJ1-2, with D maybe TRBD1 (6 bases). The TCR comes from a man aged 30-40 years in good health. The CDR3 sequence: CASSLRGPVYYGYTF. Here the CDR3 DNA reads TGTGCCAGCAGCTTACGGGGGCCGGTATACTATGGCTACACCTTC.